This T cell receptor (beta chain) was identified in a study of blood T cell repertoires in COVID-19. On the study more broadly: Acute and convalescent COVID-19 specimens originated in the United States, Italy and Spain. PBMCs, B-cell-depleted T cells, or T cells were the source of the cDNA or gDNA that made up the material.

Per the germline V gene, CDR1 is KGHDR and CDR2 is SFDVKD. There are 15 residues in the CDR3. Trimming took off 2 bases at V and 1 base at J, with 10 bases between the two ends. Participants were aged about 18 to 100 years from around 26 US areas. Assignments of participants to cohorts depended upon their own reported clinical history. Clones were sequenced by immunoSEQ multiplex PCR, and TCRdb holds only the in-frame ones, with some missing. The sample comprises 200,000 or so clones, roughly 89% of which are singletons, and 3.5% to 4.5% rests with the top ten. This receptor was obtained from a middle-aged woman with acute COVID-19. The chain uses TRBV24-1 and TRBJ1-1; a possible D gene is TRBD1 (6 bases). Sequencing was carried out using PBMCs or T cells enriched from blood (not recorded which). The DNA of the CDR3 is TGTGCCACCAGTGATTCCGGGACATCGAACACTGAAGCTTTCTTT. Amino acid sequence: CATSDSGTSNTEAFF.